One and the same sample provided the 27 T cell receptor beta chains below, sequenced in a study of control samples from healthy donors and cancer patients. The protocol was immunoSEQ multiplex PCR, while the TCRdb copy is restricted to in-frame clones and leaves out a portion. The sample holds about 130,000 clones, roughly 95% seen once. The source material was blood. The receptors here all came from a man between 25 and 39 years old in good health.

Here the CDR3 reads CASSAGATQYF. The CDR3 nucleotides are TGTGCCAGCAGTGCGGGGGCTACGCAGTATTTT. This rearrangement joins TRBV11-2 to TRBJ2-3; D is perhaps TRBD2 (7 bases). V gave up 6 bases and J gave up 8 bases, with 9 bases separating them. The CDR3 totals 11 residues. Germline V lookup: CDR1 SGHAT, CDR2 FQNNGV. Combining the CDR3 with reference TRBV11-2 and TRBJ2-3 gives the whole variable domain EAGVAQSPRYKIIEKRQSVAFWCNPISGHATLYWYQQILGQGPKLLIQFQNNGVVDDSQLPKDRFSAERLKGVDSTLKIQPAKLEDSAVYLCASSAGATQYFGPGTRLTVL.

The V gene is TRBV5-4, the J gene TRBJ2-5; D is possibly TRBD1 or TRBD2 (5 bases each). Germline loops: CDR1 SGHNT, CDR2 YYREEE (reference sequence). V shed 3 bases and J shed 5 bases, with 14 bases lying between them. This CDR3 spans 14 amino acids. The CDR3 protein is CASSSWGSPETQYF. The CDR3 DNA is TGTGCCAGCAGCTCATGGGGGAGTCCGGAGACCCAGTACTTC. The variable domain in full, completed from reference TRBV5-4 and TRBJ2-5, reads ETGVTQSPTHLIKTRGQQVTLRCSSQSGHNTVSWYQQALGQGPQFIFQYYREEENGRGNFPPRFSGLQFPNYSSELNVNALELDDSALYLCASSSWGSPETQYFGPGTRLLVL.

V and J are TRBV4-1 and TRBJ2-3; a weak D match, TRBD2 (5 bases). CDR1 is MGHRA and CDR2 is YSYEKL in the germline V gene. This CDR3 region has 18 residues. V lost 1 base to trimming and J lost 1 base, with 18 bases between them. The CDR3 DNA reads TGCGCCAGCAGCCAAGGTACTTCGGCAGCCGGGGGCACAGATACGCAGTATTTT. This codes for CASSQGTSAAGGTDTQYF.

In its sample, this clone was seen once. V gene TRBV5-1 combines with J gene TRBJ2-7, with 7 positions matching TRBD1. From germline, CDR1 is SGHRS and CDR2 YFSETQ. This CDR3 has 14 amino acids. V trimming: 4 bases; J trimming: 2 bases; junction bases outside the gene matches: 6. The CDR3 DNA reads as TGCGCCAGCAGCCCTAGGACAGGTCCCTACGAGCAGTACTTC. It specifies CASSPRTGPYEQYF.

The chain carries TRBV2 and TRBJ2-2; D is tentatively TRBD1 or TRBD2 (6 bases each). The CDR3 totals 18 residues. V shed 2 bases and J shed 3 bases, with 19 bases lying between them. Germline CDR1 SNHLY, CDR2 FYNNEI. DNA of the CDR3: TGTGCCAGCAGTGAAAATGTCCTTTGGGGGGCTGACACCGGGGAGCTGTTTTTT. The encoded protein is CASSENVLWGADTGELFF. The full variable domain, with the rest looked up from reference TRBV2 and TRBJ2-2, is EPEVTQTPSHQVTQMGQEVILRCVPISNHLYFYWYRQILGQKVEFLVSFYNNEISEKSEIFDDQFSVERPDGSNFTLKIRSTKLEDSAMYFCASSENVLWGADTGELFFGEGSRLTVL.

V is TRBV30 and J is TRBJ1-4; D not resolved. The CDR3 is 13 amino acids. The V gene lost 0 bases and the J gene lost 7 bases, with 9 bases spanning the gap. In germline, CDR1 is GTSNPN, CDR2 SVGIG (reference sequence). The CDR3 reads CAWSVETFEKLFF. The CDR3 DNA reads TGTGCCTGGAGTGTAGAAACTTTTGAAAAACTGTTTTTT.

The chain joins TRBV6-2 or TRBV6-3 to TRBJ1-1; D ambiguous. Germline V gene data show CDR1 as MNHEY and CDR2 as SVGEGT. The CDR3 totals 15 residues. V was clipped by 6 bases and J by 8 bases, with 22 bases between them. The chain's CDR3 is CASSSPRASLKEAFF. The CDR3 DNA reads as TGTGCCAGCAGCTCCCCCCGGGCCTCCTTGAAAGAAGCTTTCTTT.

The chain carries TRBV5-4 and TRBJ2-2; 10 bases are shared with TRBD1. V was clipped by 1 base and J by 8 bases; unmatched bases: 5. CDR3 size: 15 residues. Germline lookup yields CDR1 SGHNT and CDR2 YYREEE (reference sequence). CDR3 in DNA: TGTGCCAGCAGCTTGTCGACAGGGGGCGCGGGGGAGCTGTTTTTT. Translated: CASSLSTGGAGELFF.

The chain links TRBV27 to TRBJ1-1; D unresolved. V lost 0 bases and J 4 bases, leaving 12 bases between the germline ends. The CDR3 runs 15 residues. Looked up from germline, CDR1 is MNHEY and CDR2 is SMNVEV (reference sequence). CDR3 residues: CASSLSSGPGTEAFF. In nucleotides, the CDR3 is TGTGCCAGCAGTTTATCTTCAGGACCCGGCACTGAAGCTTTCTTT.

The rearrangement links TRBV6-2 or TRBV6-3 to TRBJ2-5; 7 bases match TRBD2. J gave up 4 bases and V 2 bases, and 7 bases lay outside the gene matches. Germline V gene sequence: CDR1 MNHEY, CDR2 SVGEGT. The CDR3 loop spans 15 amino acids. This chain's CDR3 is CASSYGGTTRETQYF. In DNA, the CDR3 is TGTGCCAGCAGTTACGGGGGGACTACCAGAGAGACCCAGTACTTC.

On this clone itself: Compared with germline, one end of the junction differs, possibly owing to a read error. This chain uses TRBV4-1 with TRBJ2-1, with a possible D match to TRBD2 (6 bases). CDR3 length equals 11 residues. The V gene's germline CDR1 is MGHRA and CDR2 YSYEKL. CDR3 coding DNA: TGCGCCAGCAGCCAAGGACTAGTTCTGATCTTC. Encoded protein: CASSQGLVLIF.

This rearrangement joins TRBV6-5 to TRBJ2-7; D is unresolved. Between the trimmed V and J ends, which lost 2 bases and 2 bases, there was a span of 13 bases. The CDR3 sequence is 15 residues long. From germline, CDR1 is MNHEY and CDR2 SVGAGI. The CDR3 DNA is TGTGCCAGCAGTTACGGAAGCCCCCAGGCCTACGAGCAGTACTTC. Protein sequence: CASSYGSPQAYEQYF.

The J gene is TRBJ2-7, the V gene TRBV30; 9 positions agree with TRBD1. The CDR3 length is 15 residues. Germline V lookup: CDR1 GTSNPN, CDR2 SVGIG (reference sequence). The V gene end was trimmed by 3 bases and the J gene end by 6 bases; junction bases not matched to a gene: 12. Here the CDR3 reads CAWSHPTGGKGEQYF. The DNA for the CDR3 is TGTGCCTGGAGCCATCCGACAGGGGGTAAGGGCGAGCAGTACTTC. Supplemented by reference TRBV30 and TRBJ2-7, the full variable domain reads SQTIHQWPATLVQPVGSPLSLECTVEGTSNPNLYWYRQAAGRGLQLLFYSVGIGQISSEVPQNLSASRPQDRQFILSSKKLLLSDSGFYLCAWSHPTGGKGEQYFGPGTRLTVT.

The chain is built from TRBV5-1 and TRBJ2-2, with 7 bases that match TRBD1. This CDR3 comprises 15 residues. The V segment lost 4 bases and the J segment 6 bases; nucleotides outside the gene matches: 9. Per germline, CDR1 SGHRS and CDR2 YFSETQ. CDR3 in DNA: TGCGCCAGCAGCCTGGAACAGGGGCTATCCGGGGAGCTGTTTTTT. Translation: CASSLEQGLSGELFF.

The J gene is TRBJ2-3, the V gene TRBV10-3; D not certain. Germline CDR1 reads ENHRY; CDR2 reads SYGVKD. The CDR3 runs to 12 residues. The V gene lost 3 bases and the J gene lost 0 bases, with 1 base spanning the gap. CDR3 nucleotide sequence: TGTGCCATCAGTGACAGCACAGATACGCAGTATTTT. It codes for CAISDSTDTQYF.

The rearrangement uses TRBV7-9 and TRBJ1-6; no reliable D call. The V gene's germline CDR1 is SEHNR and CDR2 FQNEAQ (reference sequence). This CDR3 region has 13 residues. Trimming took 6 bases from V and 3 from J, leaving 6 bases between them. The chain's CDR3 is CASSPGYNSPLHF. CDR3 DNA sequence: TGTGCCAGCAGTCCCGGCTATAATTCACCCCTCCACTTT.

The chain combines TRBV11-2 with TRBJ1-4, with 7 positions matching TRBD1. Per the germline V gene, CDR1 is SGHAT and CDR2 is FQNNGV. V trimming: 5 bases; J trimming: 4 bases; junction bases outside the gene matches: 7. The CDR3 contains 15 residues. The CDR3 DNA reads TGTGCCAGCAGCACAACAGGGGCCTATAATGAAAAACTGTTTTTT. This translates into CASSTTGAYNEKLFF.

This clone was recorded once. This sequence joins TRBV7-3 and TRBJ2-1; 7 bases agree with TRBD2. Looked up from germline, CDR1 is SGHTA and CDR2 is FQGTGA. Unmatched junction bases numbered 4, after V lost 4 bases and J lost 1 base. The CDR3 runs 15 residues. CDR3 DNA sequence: TGTGCCAGCAGCTGGACTAGAGGGTCCTACAATGAGCAGTTCTTC. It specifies CASSWTRGSYNEQFF.

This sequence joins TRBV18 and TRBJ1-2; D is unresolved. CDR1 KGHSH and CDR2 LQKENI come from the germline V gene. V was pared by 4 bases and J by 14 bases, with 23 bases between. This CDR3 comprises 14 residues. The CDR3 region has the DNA TGTGCCAGCTCACTAATATTTTATGACGGATCCGATACCTTC. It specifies CASSLIFYDGSDTF.

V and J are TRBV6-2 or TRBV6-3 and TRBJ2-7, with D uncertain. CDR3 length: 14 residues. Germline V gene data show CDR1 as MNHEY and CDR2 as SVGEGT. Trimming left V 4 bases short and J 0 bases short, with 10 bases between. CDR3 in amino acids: CASSWVVDSYEQYF. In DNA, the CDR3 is TGTGCCAGCAGTTGGGTGGTAGACTCCTACGAGCAGTACTTC.

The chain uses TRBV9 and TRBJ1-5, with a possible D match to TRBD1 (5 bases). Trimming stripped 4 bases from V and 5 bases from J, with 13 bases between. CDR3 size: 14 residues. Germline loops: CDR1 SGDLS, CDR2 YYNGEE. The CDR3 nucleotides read TGTGCCAGCAGCCCAGGGACGGCATATCAGCCCCAGCATTTT. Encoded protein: CASSPGTAYQPQHF.

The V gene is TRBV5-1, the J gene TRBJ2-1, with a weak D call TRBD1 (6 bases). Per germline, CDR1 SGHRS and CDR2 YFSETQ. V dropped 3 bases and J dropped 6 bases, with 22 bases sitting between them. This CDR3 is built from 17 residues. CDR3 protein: CASSWEPKDSLGNEQFF. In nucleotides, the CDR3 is TGCGCCAGCAGCTGGGAACCCAAGGACAGCCTAGGCAATGAGCAGTTCTTC.

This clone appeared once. This CDR3 reads CASSLTRQGADEKLFF. CDR3 nucleotides: TGTGCCAGCAGCTTAACTAGACAGGGGGCGGACGAAAAACTGTTTTTT. The J gene is TRBJ1-4, the V gene TRBV7-8, with 10 bases lining up with TRBD1. The CDR3 has 16 residues. The germline CDR1 and CDR2 sequences are SGHVS and FQNEAQ. V lost 2 bases, J lost 8 bases, and 8 bases stayed unmatched.

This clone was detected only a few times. The CDR3 DNA sequence: TGTGCCAGCAGCTTCAACCTCCTCCCGGGAGATACGCAGTATTTT. This gives the protein CASSFNLLPGDTQYF. V gene TRBV11-2 combines with J gene TRBJ2-3; D is ambiguous. CDR1 and CDR2 from the germline V gene are SGHAT and FQNNGV. V lost 3 bases and J lost 5, with 15 bases in between. This CDR3 is built from 15 residues.

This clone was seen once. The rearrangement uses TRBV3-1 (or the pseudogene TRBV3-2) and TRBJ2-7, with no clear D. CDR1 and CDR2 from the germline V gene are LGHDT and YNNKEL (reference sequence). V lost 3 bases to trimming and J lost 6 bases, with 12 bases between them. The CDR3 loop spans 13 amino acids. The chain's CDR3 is CASSQSDSGEQYF. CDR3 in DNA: TGTGCCAGCAGCCAGTCCGACTCCGGCGAGCAGTACTTC.

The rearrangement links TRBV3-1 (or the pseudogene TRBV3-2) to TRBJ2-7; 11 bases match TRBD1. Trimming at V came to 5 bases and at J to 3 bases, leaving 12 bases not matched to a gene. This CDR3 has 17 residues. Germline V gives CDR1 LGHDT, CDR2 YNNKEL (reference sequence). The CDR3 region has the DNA TGTGCCAGCAGCACCGGGACAGGGGGTTTCCCCTACTACGAGCAGTACTTC. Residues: CASSTGTGGFPYYEQYF.

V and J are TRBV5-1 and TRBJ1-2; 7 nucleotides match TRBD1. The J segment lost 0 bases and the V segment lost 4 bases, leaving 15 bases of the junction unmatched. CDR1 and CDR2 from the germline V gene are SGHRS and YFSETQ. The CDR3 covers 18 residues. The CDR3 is CASSRSPLNRGANYGYTF. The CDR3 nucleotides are TGCGCCAGCAGCCGAAGCCCCCTCAACAGGGGTGCTAACTATGGCTACACCTTC.